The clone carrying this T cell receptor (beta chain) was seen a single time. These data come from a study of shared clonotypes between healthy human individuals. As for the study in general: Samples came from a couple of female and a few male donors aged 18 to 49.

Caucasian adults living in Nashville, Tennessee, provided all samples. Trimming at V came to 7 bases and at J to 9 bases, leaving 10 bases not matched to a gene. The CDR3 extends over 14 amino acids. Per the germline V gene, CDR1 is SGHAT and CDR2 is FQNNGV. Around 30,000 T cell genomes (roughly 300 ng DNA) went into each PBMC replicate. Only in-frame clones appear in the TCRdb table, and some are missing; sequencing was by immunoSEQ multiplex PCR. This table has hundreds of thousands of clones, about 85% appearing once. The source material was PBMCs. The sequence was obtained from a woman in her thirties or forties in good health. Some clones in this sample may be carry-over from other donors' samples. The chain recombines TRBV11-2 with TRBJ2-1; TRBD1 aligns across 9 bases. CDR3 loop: CASTSGTGWVEQFF. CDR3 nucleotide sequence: TGTGCCAGCACCTCCGGGACAGGGTGGGTTGAGCAGTTCTTC.